These 30 T cell receptor beta chains share one sample of origin, sequenced in a study of blood T cell repertoires in COVID-19. TCRdb's copy holds only in-frame clones and misses some; the assay was immunoSEQ multiplex PCR. Altogether approximately 350,000 clones are present, 75% to 90% being singletons, with the ten largest covering just over 7%. The source material was peripheral blood. The receptors shown here come from a woman in her sixties with COVID-19, enrolled during active disease.

J is TRBJ1-2 and V is TRBV29-1, with TRBD1 matching over 8 bases. The CDR3 is 12 residues long. Germline assignment: CDR1 SQVTM and CDR2 ANQGSEA. J gave up 5 bases and V 4 bases, and 3 bases lay outside the gene matches. The CDR3 nucleotides are TGCAGCGTTGGACAGGGGCTTTATGGCTACACCTTC. Its translation is CSVGQGLYGYTF.

The chain recombines TRBV18 with TRBJ1-1; D is uncertain. The CDR3 is 14 amino acids. Trimming cost V 0 bases and J 4 bases, with 9 bases left between them. CDR1 is KGHSH and CDR2 is LQKENI in the germline V gene. CDR3 bases: TGTGCCAGCTCACCACCGCCCGGAGGCACTGAAGCTTTCTTT. Its translation is CASSPPPGGTEAFF.

The chain links TRBV10-3 to TRBJ2-1; TRBD2 matches 14 bases. Germline CDR1 reads ENHRY; CDR2 reads SYGVKD. The CDR3 sequence is 15 residues long. Trimming removed 10 bases from V and 7 bases from J; junction bases left unmatched: 9. The CDR3 reads CATRPGTSGGNEQFF. For the CDR3, the DNA is TGTGCCACCCGTCCCGGGACTAGCGGGGGAAATGAGCAGTTCTTC.

This clone occurred a few times. The CDR3 DNA reads TGTGCCAGCAGCGTAGAAGACAGATTAAAGGACATTCAGTACTTC. The encoded protein is CASSVEDRLKDIQYF. This sequence joins TRBV9 and TRBJ2-4; D may be TRBD1 (5 bases). V lost 0 bases to trimming and J lost 8 bases, with 15 bases between them. The CDR3 extends over 15 amino acids. Germline CDR1 and CDR2: SGDLS and YYNGEE.

This clone has just one count. The V call is TRBV11-2, the J call TRBJ1-4; the match to TRBD1 covers 10 bases. Germline CDR1 reads SGHAT; CDR2 reads FQNNGV. Trimming removed 5 bases from V and 4 bases from J; junction bases left unmatched: 1. The CDR3 length is 14 residues. In DNA, the CDR3 is TGTGCCAGCAGCCGGGACAGGGGTAATGAAAAACTGTTTTTT. As protein: CASSRDRGNEKLFF.

This clone was observed a single time. Other DNA sequences in this specimen translate into the identical CDR3. V gene TRBV9 combines with J gene TRBJ1-1, with a tentative D call TRBD1 (6 bases). Trimming took off 1 base at V and 0 bases at J, with 7 bases between the two ends. CDR1 SGDLS and CDR2 YYNGEE come from the germline V gene. This CDR3 contains 14 residues. The CDR3 sequence: CASSVTGLNTEAFF. The DNA of the CDR3 is TGTGCCAGCAGCGTAACAGGGCTGAACACTGAAGCTTTCTTT.

CDR3 bases: TGCGCCAGCGGAATTCCGGGACAACCCTACAATGAGCAGTTCTTC. The encoded protein is CASGIPGQPYNEQFF. The rearrangement links TRBV5-1 to TRBJ2-1; D might be TRBD1 (6 bases). Looked up from germline, CDR1 is SGHRS and CDR2 is YFSETQ. V was clipped by 7 bases and J by 2 bases, with 16 bases between them. There are 15 residues in the CDR3.

This chain connects TRBV5-5 to TRBJ2-1; 9 bases are shared with TRBD2. The CDR3 totals 14 residues. The germline gives CDR1 SGHKS, CDR2 YYEKEE (reference sequence). V lost 1 base to trimming and J lost 8 bases; unmatched junction nucleotides: 4. CDR3 amino acids: CASSLRSSGDEQFF. The CDR3 DNA is TGTGCCAGCAGCTTGCGGTCTAGCGGGGATGAGCAGTTCTTC.

J is TRBJ1-3 and V is TRBV12-5; TRBD1 aligns across 7 bases. Trimming at V came to 3 bases and at J to 2 bases, leaving 10 bases not matched to a gene. This CDR3 has 17 amino acids. The germline V gene encodes CDR1 LGHNT and CDR2 FRNRAP. The CDR3 sequence: CASGFRDRKTPGNTIYF. CDR3 sequence (DNA): TGTGCTAGTGGTTTCCGGGACAGAAAAACTCCTGGAAACACCATATATTTT.

The J gene is TRBJ2-3, the V gene TRBV7-2; the match to TRBD1 covers 7 bases. J was trimmed by 6 bases and V by 5 bases; bases with no gene match: 23. This CDR3 comprises 19 residues. In germline, CDR1 is SGHTA, CDR2 FQGNSA. As DNA, the CDR3 is TGTGCCAGCAGCCTAACGCACGCCCAAGGGACAGCGATCACGGATACGCAGTATTTT. Its protein is CASSLTHAQGTAITDTQYF.

The V gene is TRBV6-5, the J gene TRBJ1-3; D gene ambiguous. Germline-derived CDR1 and CDR2 are MNHEY and SVGAGI. The CDR3 is made up of 14 amino acids. Trimming removed 6 bases at V and 4 bases at J, with 13 bases between. CDR3 loop: CASSLTSRGNTIYF. The CDR3 nucleotides are TGTGCCAGCAGCCTTACATCCAGGGGAAACACCATATATTTT.

V usage is TRBV7-3 and J usage is TRBJ1-1; D possibly corresponds to TRBD1 (5 bases). V was pared by 5 bases and J by 1 base, with 8 bases between. The CDR3 has 13 amino acids. From germline, CDR1 is SGHTA and CDR2 FQGTGA. The chain's CDR3 is CASSRGQNTEAFF. As DNA, the CDR3 is TGTGCCAGCAGCCGTGGACAGAACACTGAAGCTTTCTTT.

The gene calls are TRBV11-2 and TRBJ2-1, with TRBD2 as a possible D gene (6 bases). Germline V gives CDR1 SGHAT, CDR2 FQNNGV. The CDR3 is 14 amino acids. The V end was cut by 7 bases, the J end by 5 bases, with 15 bases between. This CDR3 is CASTTKTRDNEQFF. Here the CDR3 DNA reads TGTGCCAGCACCACCAAGACTAGGGACAATGAGCAGTTCTTC.

In its sample, this clone was seen once. The chain carries TRBV25-1 and TRBJ2-7; a weak D match, TRBD2 (6 bases). Trimming took 4 bases from V and 4 from J, leaving 11 bases between them. From germline, CDR1 is MGHDK and CDR2 SYGVNS. The CDR3 sequence is 13 residues long. In nucleotides, the CDR3 is TGTGCCAGCAGTGCCGGGGGTACTTACGAGCAGTACTTC. It translates to CASSAGGTYEQYF.

This chain links TRBV13 with TRBJ1-1; 7 bases agree with TRBD1. Germline CDR1 and CDR2: PRHDT and FYEKMQ (reference sequence). The CDR3 is 15 amino acids. With V trimmed by 4 bases and J by 4 bases, 9 bases remained unmatched. This chain's CDR3 is CASSYVDRVGTEAFF. Here the CDR3 DNA reads TGTGCCAGCAGCTACGTCGACAGGGTGGGCACTGAAGCTTTCTTT.

The V gene is TRBV30, the J gene TRBJ1-2; 10 bases match TRBD1. The germline CDR1 and CDR2 sequences are GTSNPN and SVGIG (reference sequence). The CDR3 runs to 13 residues. Trimming took 4 bases from V and 8 from J; bases not matched to a gene: 7. In DNA form, the CDR3 reads TGTGCCTGGACCGCCGGGACAGGGGAGGGCTACACCTTC. Protein: CAWTAGTGEGYTF.

V and J are TRBV4-1 and TRBJ1-1; no definite D call. Germline CDR1 reads MGHRA; CDR2 reads YSYEKL. This CDR3 is 15 amino acids long. The V end lost 0 bases, the J end lost 1 base, and 9 bases lay between the germline ends. The chain's CDR3 is CASSQEVTANTEAFF. The CDR3 nucleotides read TGCGCCAGCAGCCAAGAAGTTACAGCGAACACTGAAGCTTTCTTT.

V is TRBV4-3 and J is TRBJ2-1; a weak D match, TRBD2 (7 bases). The CDR3 extends over 17 amino acids. The V gene's germline CDR1 is LGHNA and CDR2 YSLEER. V was pared by 3 bases and J by 5 bases, with 20 bases between. CDR3 nucleotide sequence: TGCGCCAGCAGCCAGAGTGGGGGGGCACGGGGAAACAATGAGCAGTTCTTC. It specifies CASSQSGGARGNNEQFF.

The CDR3 DNA reads as TGTGCCAGCAGCTCCAAACAGGGGGGAAAACTGTTTTTT. It specifies CASSSKQGGKLFF. The chain employs TRBV11-2 and TRBJ1-4, with TRBD1 matching 8 bases. V lost 4 bases, J lost 10 bases, and 5 bases stayed unmatched. The germline V gene has CDR1 SGHAT and CDR2 FQNNGV. The CDR3 length is 13 residues.

The V gene is TRBV4-2, the J gene TRBJ2-1, with D tentatively TRBD2 (7 bases). The V gene lost 1 base and the J gene lost 3 bases, with 13 bases spanning the gap. Germline V gives CDR1 LGHNA, CDR2 YNFKEQ. This CDR3 contains 16 residues. In DNA, the CDR3 is TGTGCCAGCAGCCAAGGTGGGGGGGACAACTACAATGAGCAGTTCTTC. Encoded protein: CASSQGGGDNYNEQFF.

The chain links TRBV10-3 to TRBJ1-1; possibly TRBD1 for D (6 bases). Germline CDR1 and CDR2: ENHRY and SYGVKD. The CDR3 consists of 13 residues. Trimming removed 11 bases from V and 0 bases from J, with 13 bases in between. The CDR3 is CAASGALNTEAFF. Here the CDR3 DNA reads TGTGCCGCCTCAGGGGCCTTGAACACTGAAGCTTTCTTT.

V and J are TRBV6-5 and TRBJ2-1, with 7 bases aligning to TRBD2. This CDR3 is built from 15 residues. Germline CDR1 and CDR2: MNHEY and SVGAGI. The ends lost 2 bases at V and 0 bases at J; junction bases unmatched: 1. The CDR3 DNA sequence: TGTGCCAGCAGTTACGGACTAGGCTCCTACAATGAGCAGTTCTTC. Its protein is CASSYGLGSYNEQFF.

In regard to this clone: One junction end does not reproduce the germline sequence, and a read error may be involved. The chain uses TRBV25-1 and TRBJ2-5, with 8 bases aligning to TRBD2. Germline loops: CDR1 MGHDK, CDR2 SYGVNS. CDR3 length: 16 amino acids. The CDR3 sequence is CASNEAGLDAWETQYF. The CDR3 DNA is TGTGCCAGCAATGAAGCGGGACTAGATGCTTGGGAGACCCAGTACTTC. The whole variable domain, remainder taken from reference TRBV25-1 and TRBJ2-5, is EADIYQTPRYLVIGTGKKITLECSQTMGHDKMYWYQQDPGMELHLIHYSYGVNSTEKGDLSSESTVSRIRTEHFPLTLESARPSHTSQYLCASNEAGLDAWETQYFGPGTRLLVL.

The V and J genes are TRBV5-1 and TRBJ2-5; TRBD2 is a possible D gene (5 bases). This CDR3 has 14 amino acids. Per the germline V gene, CDR1 is SGHRS and CDR2 is YFSETQ. Trimming pared 5 bases from V and 2 bases from J, leaving 13 bases between. As DNA, the CDR3 is TGCGCCAGCAGGGCGGGCCGCACACAAGAGACCCAGTACTTC. Translation: CASRAGRTQETQYF.

CDR3 sequence reads: CASSPGAGGLKNTEAFF. DNA of the CDR3: TGTGCCAGCAGCCCAGGGGCAGGGGGATTGAAGAACACTGAAGCTTTCTTT. The chain links TRBV3-1 (or the pseudogene TRBV3-2) to TRBJ1-1; 7 bases line up with TRBD1. Germline loops: CDR1 LGHDT, CDR2 YNNKEL (reference sequence). The CDR3 runs 17 residues. The V gene end was trimmed by 4 bases and the J gene end by 1 base; junction bases not matched to a gene: 12.

The chain recombines TRBV4-3 with TRBJ2-1; 13 positions match TRBD2. Trimming took 4 bases from V and 4 from J; bases not matched to a gene: 7. The CDR3 sequence is 17 residues long. CDR1 and CDR2 from the germline V gene are LGHNA and YSLEER. The CDR3 loop is CASSPRTSGGYYNEQFF. CDR3 coding DNA: TGCGCCAGCAGCCCGAGGACTAGCGGGGGCTATTACAATGAGCAGTTCTTC.

Regarding this clone: One junction end disagrees with the germline gene, perhaps due to a read error. The chain has TRBV10-3 and TRBJ2-7, with a tentative D call TRBD2 (5 bases). The CDR3 is made up of 13 amino acids. Germline CDR1 is ENHRY and CDR2 is SYGVKD. CDR3 loop: CAISEISLQASTF. In DNA, the CDR3 is TGTGCCATCAGTGAGATATCCCTCCAGGCTAGCACCTTC.

The chain links TRBV5-1 to TRBJ2-1, with D tentatively TRBD1 (6 bases). CDR3 length: 16 amino acids. Germline CDR1 reads SGHRS; CDR2 reads YFSETQ. With 7 bases removed from V and 0 bases from J, the gap between germline ends came to 17 bases. CDR3 region: CASGYRVGRSYNEQFF. The CDR3 bases are TGCGCCAGCGGGTACAGGGTGGGTCGCTCCTACAATGAGCAGTTCTTC.

The chain combines TRBV6-2 or TRBV6-3 with TRBJ1-1; D gene uncertain. V lost 2 bases and J 3 bases, leaving 7 bases between the germline ends. This CDR3 region has 13 residues. The germline gives CDR1 MNHEY, CDR2 SVGEGT. As DNA, the CDR3 is TGTGCCAGCAGTTACGTTTCATACACTGAAGCTTTCTTT. It encodes CASSYVSYTEAFF.

This chain links TRBV6-6 with TRBJ2-1; perhaps TRBD1 as D (6 bases). V was cut by 5 bases and J by 9 bases, with 26 bases left in between. The CDR3 loop spans 17 amino acids. Germline CDR1 is MNHNY and CDR2 is SVGAGI (reference sequence). CDR3 residues: CASSPLGGVGGSGEQFF. For the CDR3, the DNA is TGTGCCAGCAGTCCCTTGGGTGGAGTAGGGGGTTCGGGTGAGCAGTTCTTC.